The entry below describes one T cell receptor (beta chain). This sample is drawn from a study of blood T cell repertoires in COVID-19. The wider study: COVID-19 samples, acute and convalescent, were from the United States, Italy and Spain. The analysed material was cDNA or gDNA that came from T cells, B-cell-depleted T cells, or PBMCs.

The CDR3 sequence is 9 residues long. Germline V gene sequence: CDR1 SQVTM, CDR2 ANQGSEA. Between the trimmed V and J ends, which lost 5 bases and 6 bases, there was a span of 4 bases. Original processing methods: Reference gene primer amplification yielded estimated nucleated cell counts. The protocol was immunoSEQ multiplex PCR, while the TCRdb copy is restricted to in-frame clones and leaves out a portion. The V and J calls and clone size were taken over from that table, and D and trimming were inferred from the DNA. The sample contains 200,000 to 250,000 clones, 80% to 90% of which appear only once.

This receptor was obtained from a woman between 55 and 75 years old who had recovered from COVID-19. The J gene is TRBJ1-2, the V gene TRBV29-1; D is unclear. Sample: peripheral blood. CDR3 residues: CSVSDGYTF. DNA for the CDR3: TGCAGCGTTAGCGATGGCTACACCTTC.